The rows below give T cell receptor beta chains drawn from one sample of a study of quantifying T cell responses using KT2 cells. TCRdb passed the UMI-ligation and nested PCR reads through MiXCR, listing each CDR3 protein once. The data contain fewer than 60,000 distinct CDR3 sequences, roughly 11% of them singletons. Sequencing was carried out using PBMCs spiked with cells of the T cell clone KT2. The receptor source for this set is a human donor. CDR3s include the opening cysteine and the closing phenylalanine or tryptophan. The order of the fields is V gene, clone size, D gene, J gene, CDR3 protein, CDR3 DNA. The D gene is left open where the match is weak. The size entry is marked missing in some rows and otherwise reads once, few, many or a size class.

>TRBV6-1|few|NA|TRBJ1-1
CASGERDTEAFF
TGTGCCAGCGGGGAAAGGGATACTGAAGCTTTCTTT
>TRBV14|NA|TRBD1|TRBJ1-1
CASSQDFQGAIGAFF
TGTGCCAGCAGCCAAGATTTCCAGGGGGCTATCGGAGCTTTCTTT
>TRBV4-1|few|NA|TRBJ2-2
CASSQDFAGTGELFF
TGCGCCAGCAGCCAAGATTTTGCAGGCACCGGGGAGCTGTTTTTT
>TRBV2|NA|TRBD2|TRBJ2-7
CASSPSGTSYEQYF
TGTGCCAGCAGTCCTAGCGGGACCTCCTACGAGCAGTACTTC
>TRBV4-3|many|NA|TRBJ1-2
CASSQDSGRGGYTF
TGCGCCAGCAGCCAAGATTCGGGGCGGGGTGGCTACACCTTC
>TRBV4-1|few|NA|TRBJ2-7
CASSQEPWEQRVHEQYF
TGCGCCAGCAGCCAGGAACCCTGGGAACAAAGGGTCCACGAGCAGTACTTC
>TRBV4-1|few|NA|TRBJ2-3
CASSQGRTDTQYF
TGCGCCAGCAGCCAAGGGCGCACAGATACGCAGTATTTT
>TRBV2|many|NA|TRBJ2-5
CASSDTNRNQETQYF
TGTGCCAGCAGTGATACGAACAGAAACCAAGAGACCCAGTACTTC
>TRBV7-2|few|TRBD2|TRBJ2-4
CASSSRGSGSPQDENIQYF
TGTGCCAGCAGCTCACGGGGTAGCGGGAGTCCTCAGGATGAAAACATTCAGTACTTC
>TRBV20-1|NA|TRBD1|TRBJ1-5
CSARSTGDQPQHF
TGCAGTGCTAGATCGACAGGGGATCAGCCCCAGCATTTT
>TRBV7-2|NA|NA|TRBJ1-3
CASSSSNSGNTIYF
TGTGCCAGCAGCTCGTCTAACTCTGGAAACACCATATATTTT
>TRBV2|many|NA|TRBJ2-1
CASSEMDYGYNEQFF
TGTGCCAGCAGTGAAATGGACTATGGCTACAATGAGCAGTTCTTC
>TRBV7-3|many|TRBD1|TRBJ2-1
CASSSPGQYNEQFF
TGTGCCAGCAGCTCTCCGGGACAGTACAATGAGCAGTTCTTC
>TRBV29-1|many|NA|TRBJ2-7
CSVGGGPTTYEQYF
TGCAGCGTTGGAGGGGGGCCAACCACGTACGAGCAGTACTTC
>TRBV4-3|NA|TRBD2|TRBJ2-3
CASSQGLVSGRRTDTQYF
TGCGCCAGCAGCCAAGGCCTAGTAAGCGGGAGACGAACAGATACGCAGTATTTT
>TRBV5-1|NA|NA|TRBJ2-2
CASSMGANTGELFF
TGCGCCAGCAGCATGGGAGCGAACACCGGGGAGCTGTTTTTT
>TRBV11-2|NA|NA|TRBJ2-7
CASSPAYEQYF
TGTGCCAGCAGCCCGGCCTACGAGCAGTACTTC
>TRBV5-6|few|NA|TRBJ1-6
CASSSGTSGSYNSPLHF
TGTGCCAGCAGCTCCGGGACGTCAGGCTCCTATAATTCACCCCTCCACTTT
>TRBV5-6|NA|NA|TRBJ1-2
CASSVGDTRWNYGYTF
TGTGCCAGCAGCGTGGGGGACACCAGGTGGAACTATGGCTACACCTTC
>TRBV20-1|NA|NA|TRBJ2-7
CSATAVEQYF
TGCAGTGCCACAGCTGTCGAGCAGTACTTC
>TRBV20-1|NA|TRBD1|TRBJ1-4
CSATDRGREKLFF
TGCAGTGCTACCGACAGGGGAAGGGAAAAACTGTTTTTT
>TRBV24-1|many|TRBD2|TRBJ2-7
CASRTGTGRSGRICEQYF
TGTGCCTCCCGGACCGGGACAGGTCGTAGCGGGAGGATCTGCGAGCAGTACTTC
>TRBV7-6|few|NA|TRBJ1-1
CASSRDNTEAFF
TGTGCCAGCAGCCGAGACAACACTGAAGCTTTCTTT
>TRBV4-1|many|NA|TRBJ2-1
CASSQVELDSGEQFF
TGCGCCAGCAGCCAAGTAGAACTAGATAGTGGTGAGCAGTTCTTC
>TRBV5-1|NA|NA|TRBJ1-1
CASSLPGDSAEAFF
TGCGCCAGCAGCTTGCCCGGAGACTCTGCTGAAGCTTTCTTT
>TRBV27|NA|TRBD1|TRBJ2-1
CASSFAGGLWMGNEQFF
TGTGCCAGCAGTTTCGCAGGGGGCTTATGGATGGGGAATGAGCAGTTCTTC
>TRBV20-1|medium-sized|TRBD1|TRBJ1-6
CSARMGTADSSPLHF
TGCAGTGCTAGGATGGGGACAGCAGATAGTTCACCCCTCCACTTT
>TRBV2|many|TRBD1|TRBJ2-7
CASRDRRYEQYF
TGTGCCAGCAGGGACAGGCGGTACGAGCAGTACTTC
>TRBV12-3/TRBV12-4|many|NA|TRBJ2-2
CASSSQTHTGELFF
TGTGCCAGCAGTTCACAGACCCACACCGGGGAGCTGTTTTTT
>TRBV10-3|few|NA|TRBJ1-2
CAISEESYGYTF
TGTGCCATCAGTGAGGAGAGCTATGGCTACACCTTC
>TRBV7-8|NA|TRBD2|TRBJ2-3
CASSLVASGADTQYF
TGTGCCAGCAGCTTAGTGGCTAGCGGGGCAGATACGCAGTATTTT
>TRBV2|few|NA|TRBJ1-5
CASSGQSNQPQHF
TGTGCCAGCAGTGGGCAGAGCAATCAGCCCCAGCATTTT
>TRBV7-9|few|NA|TRBJ2-1
CASSSPQTFSGGNSYNEQFF
TGTGCCAGCAGCTCGCCACAGACTTTTTCTGGCGGGAACTCCTACAATGAGCAGTTCTTC
>TRBV2|NA|NA|TRBJ1-6
CASSPGFNSPLHF
TGTGCCAGCAGCCCGGGCTTTAATTCACCCCTCCACTTT
>TRBV7-3|NA|NA|TRBJ2-5
CASSPSISGTQYF
TGTGCCAGCAGCCCTAGCATTAGTGGGACCCAGTACTTC
>TRBV20-1|NA|NA|TRBJ2-7
CSARDLAGRTYEQYF
TGCAGTGCTAGAGATCTGGCAGGGCGCACCTACGAGCAGTACTTC
>TRBV18|NA|NA|TRBJ2-5
CASSPNTGQETQYF
TGTGCCAGCTCACCTAACACAGGACAAGAGACCCAGTACTTC
>TRBV6-2/TRBV6-3|few|NA|TRBJ1-1
CASRDAYPRSTEAFF
TGTGCCAGCAGGGACGCCTACCCAAGGAGCACTGAAGCTTTCTTT
>TRBV9|NA|NA|TRBJ1-1
CASSLPPVGTEAFF
TGTGCCAGCAGCCTACCCCCCGTGGGTACTGAAGCTTTCTTT
>TRBV29-1|few|TRBD1|TRBJ2-7
CSGTDRDYEQYF
TGCAGCGGCACTGACAGGGACTACGAGCAGTACTTC
>TRBV5-6|NA|NA|TRBJ1-2
CASSLERRAAYGYTF
TGTGCCAGCAGCTTGGAACGCAGGGCAGCATATGGCTACACCTTC
>TRBV12-3/TRBV12-4|many|NA|TRBJ2-1
CATSHSYYNEQFF
TGTGCCACCTCACATAGTTATTACAATGAGCAGTTCTTC
>TRBV4-1|many|NA|TRBJ2-1
CASSQDLGLTGIHNEQFF
TGCGCCAGCAGCCAAGATTTGGGGCTTACAGGGATTCACAATGAGCAGTTCTTC
>TRBV6-6|few|NA|TRBJ1-1
CASSLSRGGTEAFF
TGTGCCAGCAGTCTAAGTAGGGGAGGCACTGAAGCTTTCTTT
>TRBV27|many|NA|TRBJ2-3
CASSPRGYTDTQYF
TGTGCCAGCAGTCCGCGGGGATACACAGATACGCAGTATTTT
>TRBV21-1|many|NA|TRBJ2-2
CASSKEASLRDTGELFF
TGTGCCAGCAGCAAAGAGGCTAGCCTTAGGGACACCGGGGAGCTGTTTTTT
>TRBV7-9|few|NA|TRBJ1-6
CASSLALGASSYNSPLHF
TGTGCCAGCAGCTTAGCCCTTGGGGCGAGCTCCTATAATTCACCCCTCCACTTT
>TRBV7-6|few|TRBD2|TRBJ2-1
CASSNPGTRESGEQFF
TGTGCCAGCAGTAATCCCGGGACTAGGGAAAGTGGTGAGCAGTTCTTC
>TRBV7-9|few|TRBD2|TRBJ2-1
CASSLVTSGGNEQFF
TGTGCCAGCAGCTTAGTTACTAGCGGAGGCAATGAGCAGTTCTTC
>TRBV14|few|NA|TRBJ1-2
CASSRASNYGYTF
TGTGCCAGCAGCAGGGCCTCCAACTATGGCTACACCTTC
>TRBV20-1|few|NA|TRBJ2-7
CSARYPRGGKYEQYF
TGCAGTGCTAGGTACCCGCGCGGCGGGAAGTACGAGCAGTACTTC
>TRBV3-1|NA|TRBD2|TRBJ2-1
CASSLRTSGGPIPLF
TGTGCCAGCAGCCTTCGGACTAGCGGGGGGCCCATTCCTCTCTTC
>TRBV3-1|NA|TRBD2|TRBJ2-7
CASRWASGTEQYF
TGTGCCAGCAGGTGGGCTAGCGGGACCGAGCAGTACTTC
>TRBV10-3|NA|NA|TRBJ2-5
CAISASGGETQYF
TGTGCCATCAGTGCTTCCGGGGGAGAGACCCAGTACTTC
>TRBV20-1|NA|TRBD2|TRBJ2-7
CSARGSLAGSYEQYF
TGCAGTGCTAGAGGATCGCTAGCGGGTTCCTACGAGCAGTACTTC
>TRBV5-1|NA|TRBD2|TRBJ2-5
CASSSGLAGGVETQYF
TGCGCCAGCAGCTCGGGACTAGCGGGAGGGGTAGAGACCCAGTACTTC
>TRBV7-2|NA|NA|TRBJ2-1
CASSFLSGTPGFF
TGTGCCAGCAGCTTTTTATCCGGGACGCCGGGGTTCTTC
>TRBV12-3/TRBV12-4|many|NA|TRBJ1-4
CASSDSGPSNEKLFF
TGTGCCAGCAGTGACTCCGGGCCCTCAAATGAAAAACTGTTTTTT
>TRBV19|NA|NA|TRBJ2-3
CASSIHGSVDTQYF
TGTGCCAGTAGTATACACGGGTCGGTAGATACGCAGTATTTT